Each of the 28 T cell receptor beta chains below was sequenced from the same sample in a study of post-analysis software for immune sequencing data. Tagging with unique molecular identifiers was a feature of the TCR beta cDNA libraries. MiXCR, applied by TCRdb to the PCR reads, yields one record per CDR3 protein. The repertoire has approximately 460,000 distinct CDR3 sequences, under 55% of them found once; the top ten carry 9.5% to 13%. Whole-study findings and limits: Higher frequency in patients than in controls was seen for a handful of TRBV segments, with TRBV5-6, TRBV5-1 and TRBV20-1 among them.

Their specific antigens are unknown. Material for sequencing was blood. Receptors originate from a girl under 18 with multiple sclerosis.

Note on this clonotype: One junction end does not reproduce the germline sequence, and a read error may be involved. The gene calls are TRBV7-7 and TRBJ2-1, with D tentatively TRBD2 (6 bases). CDR1 is SSHAT and CDR2 is FNYEAQ in the germline V gene (reference sequence). There are 14 residues in the CDR3. The chain's CDR3 is CASSLSGPDNEQFF. The CDR3, as DNA: TGTGCTAGCAGCTTAAGCGGGCCGGACAATGAGCAGTTCTTC.

The J gene is TRBJ2-5, the V gene TRBV10-3, with 7 bases lining up with TRBD2. The CDR3 loop spans 12 amino acids. V lost 9 bases and J lost 5; bases outside the gene matches: 6. Germline loops: CDR1 ENHRY, CDR2 SYGVKD. The CDR3 DNA reads TGTGCCATGGCGGGAGTGCCCGAGACCCAGTACTTC. Its protein product is CAMAGVPETQYF.

The chain joins TRBV6-2 or TRBV6-3 to TRBJ2-5, with 10 nucleotides matching TRBD2. The closer fit of TRBJ2-7 to the DNA end suggests the J call may be wrong. CDR1 and CDR2 from the germline V gene are MNHEY and SVGEGT. The CDR3 spans 16 residues. The chain's CDR3 is CASSWTPGTSASEQYF. The CDR3 region has the DNA TGTGCCAGCAGTTGGACGCCCGGGACTAGCGCGAGCGAGCAGTACTTC.

This chain connects TRBV20-1 to TRBJ2-1; D is unclear. This CDR3 has 11 residues. Germline CDR1 reads DFQATT; CDR2 reads SNEGSKA (reference sequence). V was pared by 1 base and J by 8 bases, with 6 bases between. Written as DNA, the CDR3 is TGCAGTGCTAGAGCTGGGGATGAGCAGTTCTTC. Translating gives CSARAGDEQFF.

The chain links TRBV20-1 to TRBJ2-1; a weak D match, TRBD1 (5 bases). The CDR3 runs to 14 residues. Germline V gene sequence: CDR1 DFQATT, CDR2 SNEGSKA (reference sequence). V was trimmed by 5 bases and J by 7 bases, leaving 18 bases between them. The CDR3: CSAGARAPGNEQFF. CDR3 sequence (DNA): TGCAGTGCTGGGGCCAGGGCCCCCGGAAATGAGCAGTTCTTC.

This chain connects TRBV9 to TRBJ2-7, with D perhaps TRBD1 or TRBD2 (5 bases each). Germline lookup yields CDR1 SGDLS and CDR2 YYNGEE. V lost 1 base and J 6 bases, leaving 14 bases between the germline ends. The CDR3 has 14 amino acids. The CDR3 coding sequence is TGTGCCAGCAGCGTAAACGGGGCCGGCGGCGAGCAGTACTTC. Translated: CASSVNGAGGEQYF.

The V call is TRBV27, the J call TRBJ2-5; possible D gene TRBD1, 6 bases. This CDR3 is 14 amino acids long. Trimming cost V 3 bases and J 5 bases, with 13 bases left between them. Germline lookup yields CDR1 MNHEY and CDR2 SMNVEV (reference sequence). In DNA, the CDR3 is TGTGCCAGCAGTTTGGGGCTAACAGGGGAGACCCAGTACTTC. Its translation is CASSLGLTGETQYF.

The chain carries TRBV5-1 and TRBJ2-4; unclear D gene. Germline lookup yields CDR1 SGHRS and CDR2 YFSETQ. The CDR3 contains 15 residues. V was shortened by 4 bases and J by 1 base, with 12 bases between the two germline ends. The CDR3 here is CASSPQELAKNIQYF. As DNA, the CDR3 is TGCGCCAGCAGCCCTCAGGAGTTGGCCAAAAACATTCAGTACTTC.

The rearrangement links TRBV20-1 to TRBJ2-5; D is perhaps TRBD1 (10 bases). Trimming took 5 bases from V and 5 from J, leaving 30 bases between them. Germline CDR1 and CDR2: DFQATT and SNEGSKA (reference sequence). The CDR3 is 18 amino acids. The CDR3 DNA reads as TGCAGTGCTCCGGGACAGGGGAATTTGCTAGCGGGAATTGAGACCCAGTACTTC. Protein sequence: CSAPGQGNLLAGIETQYF.

This sequence joins TRBV20-1 and TRBJ2-7; D possibly uses TRBD1 or TRBD2 (6 bases each). Trimming cost V 7 bases and J 1 base, with 14 bases left between them. This CDR3 contains 13 residues. Germline CDR1 reads DFQATT; CDR2 reads SNEGSKA (reference sequence). The CDR3 loop reads CSVRGAGSYEQYF. CDR3 bases: TGCAGTGTTAGGGGGGCAGGATCCTACGAGCAGTACTTC.

This clonotype was seen a few times. J is TRBJ1-5 and V is TRBV6-5; weak D call: TRBD1 (6 bases). The germline CDR1 and CDR2 sequences are MNHEY and SVGAGI. This CDR3 is 14 amino acids long. With 5 bases removed from V and 4 bases from J, the gap between germline ends came to 12 bases. CDR3 coding DNA: TGTGCCAGCAGTATTCAGGGGCTGAATCAGCCCCAGCATTTT. Translation gives CASSIQGLNQPQHF.

This chain's CDR3 is CASSHSTGPSIHEQYF. The CDR3 bases are TGTGCCAGCAGCCACTCGACAGGTCCCTCCATCCACGAGCAGTACTTC. The chain carries TRBV7-8 and TRBJ2-7; possible D gene TRBD1, 6 bases. The CDR3 runs to 16 residues. Germline V gene lookup returns CDR1 SGHVS and CDR2 FQNEAQ. Trimming took 5 bases from V and 5 from J, leaving 22 bases between them. Combining the CDR3 with reference TRBV7-8 and TRBJ2-7 gives the whole variable domain GAGVSQSPRYKVAKRGQDVALRCDPISGHVSLFWYQQALGQGPEFLTYFQNEAQLDKSGLPSDRFFAERPEGSVSTLKIQRTQQEDSAVYLCASSHSTGPSIHEQYFGPGTRLTVT.

This clonotype showed up many times. The chain combines TRBV10-3 with TRBJ2-5; D may correspond to TRBD1 or TRBD2 (6 bases each). Trimming cost V 3 bases and J 10 bases, with 21 bases left between them. Germline CDR1 and CDR2: ENHRY and SYGVKD. The CDR3 has 15 amino acids. CDR3 amino acids: CAISDPGALWGGQYF. The CDR3 bases are TGTGCCATCAGTGACCCGGGGGCCCTCTGGGGTGGCCAGTACTTC.

About this clonotype itself: At one of its ends the junction is not consistent with the germline gene, which may arise from a read error. The DNA of the CDR3 is TGCAGTGCTTCTAACCGGGAATGGCTTTACAATGGGCAGTTCTTC. It encodes CSASNREWLYNGQFF. The chain joins TRBV20-1 to TRBJ2-1; TRBD2 is a possible D gene (5 bases). The CDR3 contains 15 residues. From germline, CDR1 is DFQATT and CDR2 SNEGSKA (reference sequence).

This rearrangement joins TRBV4-1 to TRBJ2-3, with 10 bases lining up with TRBD2. The J segment lost 3 bases and the V segment lost 4 bases, leaving 13 bases of the junction unmatched. The germline CDR1 and CDR2 sequences are MGHRA and YSYEKL. The CDR3 is made up of 18 amino acids. DNA of the CDR3: TGCGCCAGCAGCCCAAGTGGTGCCGCTAGCGGGAGAACAGATACGCAGTATTTT. It encodes CASSPSGAASGRTDTQYF.

There are a few counts of this clonotype. The rearrangement joins TRBV4-1 to TRBJ2-7; no clear D. The length of the CDR3 is 16 residues. With 0 bases removed from V and 0 bases from J, the gap between germline ends came to 12 bases. Germline loops: CDR1 MGHRA, CDR2 YSYEKL. CDR3 sequence reads: CASSQEGRGFSYEQYF. CDR3 bases: TGCGCCAGCAGCCAAGAAGGACGAGGATTCTCCTACGAGCAGTACTTC.

The chain has TRBV20-1 and TRBJ1-6; 8 positions agree with TRBD1. The CDR3 has 14 residues. CDR1 and CDR2 from the germline V gene are DFQATT and SNEGSKA (reference sequence). V gave up 5 bases and J gave up 7 bases; unmatched junction bases: 7. CDR3: CSAARTGSNSPLHF. The CDR3 nucleotides are TGCAGTGCTGCACGGACAGGGAGCAATTCACCCCTCCACTTT.

This clonotype was seen more than once but under ten times. The CDR3 sequence is CSASSSWTSGRASAYNEQFF. The CDR3 coding sequence is TGCAGTGCTTCCTCCTCCTGGACTAGCGGGAGGGCCTCGGCCTACAATGAGCAGTTCTTC. The chain links TRBV20-1 to TRBJ2-1, with 15 bases fitting TRBD2. This CDR3 is built from 20 residues. Germline CDR1 and CDR2: DFQATT and SNEGSKA (reference sequence). The trim removed 5 bases at V and 2 bases at J, leaving 16 bases unmatched.

The chain carries TRBV5-1 and TRBJ2-1, with TRBD2 matching 13 bases. V was clipped by 4 bases and J by 7 bases; unmatched bases: 8. The CDR3 runs to 16 residues. Germline V CDR1 and CDR2: SGHRS, YFSETQ. The CDR3 is CASSRLAGGSANEQFF. The CDR3 DNA reads TGCGCCAGCAGCCGACTAGCGGGAGGTTCTGCGAATGAGCAGTTCTTC.

This clonotype showed up just a few times. The chain has TRBV20-1 and TRBJ1-6; 7 bases fit TRBD1. Trimming removed 5 bases from V and 5 bases from J; junction bases left unmatched: 3. This CDR3 is 13 amino acids long. Germline V lookup: CDR1 DFQATT, CDR2 SNEGSKA (reference sequence). The CDR3 protein is CSAWGQNNSPLHF. CDR3 coding DNA: TGCAGTGCTTGGGGACAGAATAATTCACCCCTCCACTTT.

This clonotype was seen a handful of times. The V call is TRBV10-2, the J call TRBJ2-7; unclear D gene. From germline, CDR1 is WSHSY and CDR2 SAAADI. The CDR3 is 10 amino acids. V lost 10 bases to trimming and J lost 3 bases, with 7 bases between them. CDR3 protein: CATRGYEQYF. The DNA for the CDR3 is TGCGCCACCCGAGGCTACGAGCAGTACTTC.

V gene TRBV12-3 or TRBV12-4 combines with J gene TRBJ2-7; a weak D match, TRBD2 (6 bases). CDR3 length: 14 residues. V lost 1 base and J lost 6, with 13 bases in between. CDR3 amino acids: CASSLGGTPFEQYF. The CDR3 bases are TGTGCCAGCAGTTTAGGAGGGACTCCTTTCGAGCAGTACTTC.

The chain recombines TRBV4-1 with TRBJ1-5, with 9 bases that match TRBD1. The V gene end was trimmed by 1 base and the J gene end by 7 bases; junction bases not matched to a gene: 2. Germline assignment: CDR1 MGHRA and CDR2 YSYEKL. This CDR3 is 14 amino acids long. CDR3 sequence reads: CASSQGDRVQPQHF. In DNA form, the CDR3 reads TGCGCCAGCAGCCAAGGGGACAGGGTCCAGCCCCAGCATTTT.

In this sample, this clonotype turned up a few times. The chain joins TRBV2 to TRBJ1-5; the D is unclear. The germline V and J ends were trimmed by 4 bases and 0 bases, with 7 bases remaining between them. Germline V lookup: CDR1 SNHLY, CDR2 FYNNEI. The CDR3 runs to 14 residues. CDR3 coding DNA: TGTGCCAGCAGTGGGAGTTATAGCAATCAGCCCCAGCATTTT. Translated, it gives CASSGSYSNQPQHF.

This clonotype turned up a few times. The rearrangement joins TRBV6-1 to TRBJ2-7; D possibly corresponds to TRBD1 (6 bases). V was clipped by 6 bases and J by 3 bases, with 18 bases between them. This CDR3 has 15 amino acids. CDR1 is MNHNS and CDR2 is SASEGT in the germline V gene. CDR3 region: CASRRTPRDNYEQYF. DNA of the CDR3: TGTGCCAGCAGGAGGACCCCCCGGGACAACTACGAGCAGTACTTC.

The chain employs TRBV24-1 and TRBJ2-5; 8 nucleotides align to TRBD2. Germline assignment: CDR1 KGHDR and CDR2 SFDVKD. J gave up 11 bases and V 3 bases, and 10 bases lay outside the gene matches. There are 14 residues in the CDR3. The CDR3 here is CATSDSGSDNEQYF. The CDR3 DNA reads TGTGCCACCAGTGATAGCGGGAGTGACAATGAGCAGTACTTC.

The V and J genes are TRBV5-1 and TRBJ2-4; 9 positions agree with TRBD1. The J call may be incorrect, as the DNA end agrees better with TRBJ2-7. The CDR3 loop spans 12 amino acids. Germline V gives CDR1 SGHRS, CDR2 YFSETQ. The CDR3 loop is CASTRQGGEQYF. DNA for the CDR3: TGCGCCAGCACGAGACAGGGGGGCGAGCAGTACTTC.

This clonotype has more than one count but fewer than ten. The CDR3: CASSFQGARETQYF. The CDR3, as DNA: TGTGCCAGCAGTTTCCAGGGGGCAAGGGAGACCCAGTACTTC. This chain links TRBV28 with TRBJ2-5, with TRBD1 identical over 8 bases. Germline values: CDR1 MDHEN, CDR2 SYDVKM. V trimming: 3 bases; J trimming: 5 bases; junction bases outside the gene matches: 5. There are 14 residues in the CDR3. Based on the CDR3 plus reference TRBV28 and TRBJ2-5, the full variable domain is DVKVTQSSRYLVKRTGEKVFLECVQDMDHENMFWYRQDPGLGLRLIYFSYDVKMKEKGDIPEGYSVSREKKERFSLILESASTNQTSMYLCASSFQGARETQYFGPGTRLLVL.